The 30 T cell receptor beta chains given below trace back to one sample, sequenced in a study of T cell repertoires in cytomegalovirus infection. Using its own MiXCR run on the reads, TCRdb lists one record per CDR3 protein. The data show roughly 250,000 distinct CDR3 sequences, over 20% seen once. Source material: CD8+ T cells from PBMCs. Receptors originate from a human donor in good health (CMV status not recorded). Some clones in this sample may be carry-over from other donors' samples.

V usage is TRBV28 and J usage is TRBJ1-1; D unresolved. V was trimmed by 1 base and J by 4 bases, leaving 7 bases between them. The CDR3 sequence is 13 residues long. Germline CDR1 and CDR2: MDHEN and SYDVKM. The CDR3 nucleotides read TGTGCCAGCAGTTTATCGTTGGGCACTGAAGCTTTCTTT. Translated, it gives CASSLSLGTEAFF.

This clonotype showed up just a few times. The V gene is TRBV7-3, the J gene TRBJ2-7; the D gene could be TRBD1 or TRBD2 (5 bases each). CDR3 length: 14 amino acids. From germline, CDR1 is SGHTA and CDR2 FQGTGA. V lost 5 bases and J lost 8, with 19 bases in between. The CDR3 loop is CASSKTRGDGKQYF. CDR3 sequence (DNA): TGTGCCAGCAGCAAAACCCGGGGCGACGGGAAGCAGTACTTC.

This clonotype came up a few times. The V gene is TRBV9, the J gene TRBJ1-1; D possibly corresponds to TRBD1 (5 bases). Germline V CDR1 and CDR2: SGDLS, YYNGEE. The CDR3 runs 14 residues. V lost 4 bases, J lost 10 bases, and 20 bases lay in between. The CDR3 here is CASSPSRQTEGAFF. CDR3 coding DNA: TGTGCCAGCAGCCCGTCGAGACAGACGGAGGGAGCTTTCTTT.

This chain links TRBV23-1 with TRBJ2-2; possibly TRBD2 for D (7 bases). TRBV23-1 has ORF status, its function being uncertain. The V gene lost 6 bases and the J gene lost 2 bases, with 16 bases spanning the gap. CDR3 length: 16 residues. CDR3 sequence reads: CASRTTGGLNTGELFF. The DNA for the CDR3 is TGCGCCAGCAGGACTACGGGGGGCCTCAACACCGGGGAGCTGTTTTTT.

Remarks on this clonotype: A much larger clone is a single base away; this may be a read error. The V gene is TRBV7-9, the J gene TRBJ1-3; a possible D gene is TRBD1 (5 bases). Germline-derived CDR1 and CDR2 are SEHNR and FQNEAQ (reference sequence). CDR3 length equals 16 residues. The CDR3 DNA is TGTGCCAGCAGCTTAGTGATGGACACCTCTGAAAACACCATATATTTT. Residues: CASSLVMDTSENTIYF.

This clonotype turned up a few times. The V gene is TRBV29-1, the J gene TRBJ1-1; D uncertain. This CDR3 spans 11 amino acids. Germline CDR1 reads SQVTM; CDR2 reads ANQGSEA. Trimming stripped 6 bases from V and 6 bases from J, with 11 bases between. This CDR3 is CSVILVSEAFF. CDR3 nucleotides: TGCAGCGTGATATTAGTATCTGAAGCTTTCTTT.

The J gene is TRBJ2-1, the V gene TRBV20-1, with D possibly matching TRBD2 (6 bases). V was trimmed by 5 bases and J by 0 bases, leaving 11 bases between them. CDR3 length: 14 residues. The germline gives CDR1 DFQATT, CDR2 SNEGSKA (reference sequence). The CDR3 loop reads CSALGLSSYNEQFF. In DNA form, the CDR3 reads TGCAGTGCTTTAGGACTAAGCTCCTACAATGAGCAGTTCTTC.

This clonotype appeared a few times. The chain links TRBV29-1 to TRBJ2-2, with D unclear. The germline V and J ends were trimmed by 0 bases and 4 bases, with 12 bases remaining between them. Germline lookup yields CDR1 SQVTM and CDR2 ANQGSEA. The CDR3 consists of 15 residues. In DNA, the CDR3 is TGCAGCGTTGAAGACCCGGGTTCGGCCACCGGGGAGCTGTTTTTT. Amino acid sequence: CSVEDPGSATGELFF.

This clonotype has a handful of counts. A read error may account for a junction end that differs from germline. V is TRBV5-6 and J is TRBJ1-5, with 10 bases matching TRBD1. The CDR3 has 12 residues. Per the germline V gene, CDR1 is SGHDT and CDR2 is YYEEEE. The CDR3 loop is CASSSPGQGRLF. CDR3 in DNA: TGTGCCAGCAGCTCACCGGGACAGGGGCGCCTTTTT.

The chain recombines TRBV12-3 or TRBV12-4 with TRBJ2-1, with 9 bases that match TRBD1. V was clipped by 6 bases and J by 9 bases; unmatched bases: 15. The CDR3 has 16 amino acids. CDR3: CASSHTRTGVVGEQFF. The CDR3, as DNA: TGTGCCAGCAGCCACACCCGGACAGGGGTAGTTGGTGAGCAGTTCTTC.

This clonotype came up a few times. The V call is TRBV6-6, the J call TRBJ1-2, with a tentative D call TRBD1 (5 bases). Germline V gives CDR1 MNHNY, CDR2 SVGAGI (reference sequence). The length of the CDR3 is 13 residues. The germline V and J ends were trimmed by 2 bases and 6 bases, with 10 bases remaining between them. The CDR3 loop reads CASSYRDGDGYTF. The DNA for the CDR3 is TGTGCCAGCAGTTACCGGGACGGTGATGGCTACACCTTC.

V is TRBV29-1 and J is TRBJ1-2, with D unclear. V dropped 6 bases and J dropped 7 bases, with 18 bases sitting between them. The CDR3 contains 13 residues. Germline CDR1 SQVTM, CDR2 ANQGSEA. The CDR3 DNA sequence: TGCAGCGTCCCGATAGGTCGGGAAGGTGGCTACACCTTC. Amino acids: CSVPIGREGGYTF.

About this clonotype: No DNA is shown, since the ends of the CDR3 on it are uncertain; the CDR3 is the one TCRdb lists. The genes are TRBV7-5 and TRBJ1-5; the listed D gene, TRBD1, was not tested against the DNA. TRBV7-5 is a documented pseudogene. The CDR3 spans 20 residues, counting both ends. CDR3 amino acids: CISVPEADGGDRGTDQPQHF.

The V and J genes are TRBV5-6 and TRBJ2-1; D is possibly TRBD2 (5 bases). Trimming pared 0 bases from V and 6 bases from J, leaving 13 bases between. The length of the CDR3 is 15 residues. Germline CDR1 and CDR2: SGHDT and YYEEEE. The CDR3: CASSLVGGLLNEQFF. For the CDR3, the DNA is TGTGCCAGCAGCTTGGTTGGAGGTTTACTCAATGAGCAGTTCTTC.

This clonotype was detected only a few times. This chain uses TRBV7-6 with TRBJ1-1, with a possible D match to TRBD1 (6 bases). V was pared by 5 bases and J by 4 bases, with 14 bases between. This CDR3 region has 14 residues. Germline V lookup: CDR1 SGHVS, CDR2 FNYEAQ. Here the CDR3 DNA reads TGTGCCAGCAGCGGGGGCGCGGGGGGCACTGAAGCTTTCTTT. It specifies CASSGGAGGTEAFF. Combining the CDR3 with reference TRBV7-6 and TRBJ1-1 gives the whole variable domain GAGVSQSPRYKVTKRGQDVALRCDPISGHVSLYWYRQALGQGPEFLTYFNYEAQQDKSGLPNDRFSAERPEGSISTLTIQRTEQRDSAMYRCASSGGAGGTEAFFGQGTRLTVV.

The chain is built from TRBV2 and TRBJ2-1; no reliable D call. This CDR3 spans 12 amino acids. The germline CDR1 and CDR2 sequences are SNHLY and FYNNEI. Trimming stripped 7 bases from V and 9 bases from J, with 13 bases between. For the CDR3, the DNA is TGTGCCAGCACCGGTCCAGGAAGTGAGCAGTTCTTC. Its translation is CASTGPGSEQFF.

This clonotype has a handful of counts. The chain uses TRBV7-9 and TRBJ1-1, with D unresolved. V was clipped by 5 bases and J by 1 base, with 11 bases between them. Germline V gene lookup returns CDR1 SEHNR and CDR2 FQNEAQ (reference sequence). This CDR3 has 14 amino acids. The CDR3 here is CASSPTSQNTEAFF. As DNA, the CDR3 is TGTGCCAGCAGCCCGACGTCGCAGAACACTGAAGCTTTCTTT.

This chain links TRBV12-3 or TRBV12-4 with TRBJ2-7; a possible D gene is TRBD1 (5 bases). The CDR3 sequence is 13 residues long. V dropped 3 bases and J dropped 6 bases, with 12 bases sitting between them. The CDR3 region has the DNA TGTGCCAGCAGTTTTCTGGGGCCCCCCGAGCAGTACTTC. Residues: CASSFLGPPEQYF.

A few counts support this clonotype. The DNA for the CDR3 is TGTGCCAGCAGTCTGAATCCGGGAACCCTCTATGGCTACACCTTC. Translation: CASSLNPGTLYGYTF. This sequence joins TRBV12-3 or TRBV12-4 and TRBJ1-2; D is ambiguous. This CDR3 is built from 15 residues. Trimming stripped 5 bases from V and 4 bases from J, with 17 bases between.

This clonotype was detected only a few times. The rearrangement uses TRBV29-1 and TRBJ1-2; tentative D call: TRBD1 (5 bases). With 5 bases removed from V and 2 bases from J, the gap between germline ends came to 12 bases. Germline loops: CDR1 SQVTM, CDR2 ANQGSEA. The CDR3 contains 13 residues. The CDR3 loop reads CSVPAGGNYGYTF. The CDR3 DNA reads TGCAGCGTTCCGGCGGGGGGAAACTATGGCTACACCTTC.

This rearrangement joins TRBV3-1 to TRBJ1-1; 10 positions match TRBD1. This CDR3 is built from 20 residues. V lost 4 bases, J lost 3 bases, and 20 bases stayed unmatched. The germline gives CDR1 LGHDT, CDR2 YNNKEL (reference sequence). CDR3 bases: TGTGCCAGCAGCCCCCGGGTCGTGGACAGGGGGACCCGAGGGTACACTGAAGCTTTCTTT. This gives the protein CASSPRVVDRGTRGYTEAFF.

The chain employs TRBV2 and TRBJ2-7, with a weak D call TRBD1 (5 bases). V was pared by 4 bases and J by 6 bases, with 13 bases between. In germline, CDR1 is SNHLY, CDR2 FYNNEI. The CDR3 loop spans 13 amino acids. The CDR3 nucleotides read TGTGCCAGCAGTGGGGGTACAGGTTCCGAGCAGTACTTC. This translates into CASSGGTGSEQYF.

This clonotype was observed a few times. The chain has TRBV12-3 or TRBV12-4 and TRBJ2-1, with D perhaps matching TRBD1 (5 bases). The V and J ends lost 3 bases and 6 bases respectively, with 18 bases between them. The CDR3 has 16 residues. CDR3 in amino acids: CASSFGQKLGSNEQFF. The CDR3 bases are TGTGCCAGCAGTTTCGGACAAAAGCTGGGGTCCAATGAGCAGTTCTTC.

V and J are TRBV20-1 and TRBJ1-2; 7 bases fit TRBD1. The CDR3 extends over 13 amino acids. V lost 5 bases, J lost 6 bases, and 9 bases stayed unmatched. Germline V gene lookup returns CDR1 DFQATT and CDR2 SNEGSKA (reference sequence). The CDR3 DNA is TGCAGTGCTGCAGGGGGTACCCGAGATGGCTACACCTTC. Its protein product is CSAAGGTRDGYTF.

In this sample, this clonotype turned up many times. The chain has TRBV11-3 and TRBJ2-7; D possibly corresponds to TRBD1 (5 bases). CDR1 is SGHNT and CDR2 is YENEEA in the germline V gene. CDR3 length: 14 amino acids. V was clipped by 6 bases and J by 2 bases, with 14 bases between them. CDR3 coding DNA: TGTGCCAGCAGTTCGCCCGACAGCCCCTACGAGCAGTACTTC. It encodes CASSSPDSPYEQYF.

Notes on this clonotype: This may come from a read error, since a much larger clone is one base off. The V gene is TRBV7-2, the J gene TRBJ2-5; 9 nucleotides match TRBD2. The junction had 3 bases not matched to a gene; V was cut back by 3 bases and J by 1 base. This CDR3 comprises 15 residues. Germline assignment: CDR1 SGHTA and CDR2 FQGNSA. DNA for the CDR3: TGTGCCAGCAGCTTGCGGGGGGGCGGCCAAGAGACCCAGTACTTC. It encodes CASSLRGGGQETQYF. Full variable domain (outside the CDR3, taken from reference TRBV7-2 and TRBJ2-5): GAGVSQSPSNKVTEKGKDVELRCDPISGHTALYWYRQSLGQGLEFLIYFQGNSAPDKSGLPSDRFSAERTGGSVSTLTIQRTQQEDSAVYLCASSLRGGGQETQYFGPGTRLLVL.

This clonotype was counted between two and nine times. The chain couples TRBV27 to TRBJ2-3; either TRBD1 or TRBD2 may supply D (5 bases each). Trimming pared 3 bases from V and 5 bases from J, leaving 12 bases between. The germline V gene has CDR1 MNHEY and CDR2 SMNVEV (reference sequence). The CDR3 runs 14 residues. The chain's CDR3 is CASSFQGAGDTQYF. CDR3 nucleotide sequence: TGTGCCAGCAGTTTCCAAGGGGCGGGAGATACGCAGTATTTT.

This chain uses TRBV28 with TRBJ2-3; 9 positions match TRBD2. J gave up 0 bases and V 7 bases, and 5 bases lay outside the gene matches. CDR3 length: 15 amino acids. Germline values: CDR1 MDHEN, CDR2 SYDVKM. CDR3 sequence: CASISGTSSTDTQYF. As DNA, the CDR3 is TGTGCCAGCATTTCGGGGACTAGCAGCACAGATACGCAGTATTTT.

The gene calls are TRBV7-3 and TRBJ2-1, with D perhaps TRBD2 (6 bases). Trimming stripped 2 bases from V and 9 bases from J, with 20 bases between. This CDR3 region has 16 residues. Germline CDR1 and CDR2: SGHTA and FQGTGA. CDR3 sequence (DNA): TGTGCCAGCAGCTTATTTCCTGGAGGGTATAATACTGAGCAGTTCTTC. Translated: CASSLFPGGYNTEQFF.

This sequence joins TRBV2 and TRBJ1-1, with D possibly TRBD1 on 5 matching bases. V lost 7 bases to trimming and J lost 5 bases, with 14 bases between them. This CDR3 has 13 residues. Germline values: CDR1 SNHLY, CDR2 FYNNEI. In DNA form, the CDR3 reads TGTGCCAGCACTAGAATAGGGGCTACTGAAGCTTTCTTT. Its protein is CASTRIGATEAFF.